These 2 T cell receptor beta chains were all obtained from the same sample, sequenced in a study of naive and memory T cell subsets. A UMI-containing oligonucleotide was joined by 3' ligation to the TCR cDNA template. The SP2 primer and nested alpha and beta constant region primers amplified ligated cDNA in four rounds. TCRdb recomputed calls from the 5' RACE reads with MiXCR, one row per CDR3 protein. Altogether roughly 60,000 distinct CDR3 sequences are present, 6% to 8.5% being singletons, with the ten largest covering over 15%. The receptors were sampled from a female donor in good health.

The J gene is TRBJ2-5, the V gene TRBV29-1; TRBD2 matches at 13 bases. Looked up from germline, CDR1 is SQVTM and CDR2 is ANQGSEA. The CDR3 runs 13 residues. The V and J ends lost 6 bases and 7 bases, in that order; junction bases with no gene match: 5. The CDR3 DNA follows: TGCAGCGTGGGGACTAGCGGGACGGGGACCCAGTACTTC. Amino acid sequence: CSVGTSGTGTQYF.

In regard to this clonotype: Relative to the germline gene, one junction end is altered; a read error may explain this. The chain joins TRBV7-9 to TRBJ2-5, with D hard to call. Germline CDR1 is SEHNR and CDR2 is FQNEAQ (reference sequence). The CDR3 has 16 amino acids. The CDR3 coding sequence is TGTGCCAGAAGCTTATTTAGGGATCGGTACCAAGAGACCCAGTACTTC. Translating gives CARSLFRDRYQETQYF.